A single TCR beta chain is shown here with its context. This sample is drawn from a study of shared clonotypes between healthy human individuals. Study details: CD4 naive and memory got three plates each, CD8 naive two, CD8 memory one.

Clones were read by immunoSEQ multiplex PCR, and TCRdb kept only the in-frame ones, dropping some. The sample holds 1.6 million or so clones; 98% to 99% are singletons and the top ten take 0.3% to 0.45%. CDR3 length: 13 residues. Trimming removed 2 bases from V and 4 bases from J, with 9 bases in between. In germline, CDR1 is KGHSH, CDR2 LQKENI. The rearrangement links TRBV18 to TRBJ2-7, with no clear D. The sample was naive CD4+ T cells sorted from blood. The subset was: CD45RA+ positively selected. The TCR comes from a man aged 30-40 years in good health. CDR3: CASSPSPSYEQYF. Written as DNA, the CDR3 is TGTGCCAGCTCACCATCCCCCTCTTACGAGCAGTACTTC.